This TCR beta chain was identified in a study of T cell repertoires in cytomegalovirus infection. Turning to the study itself: Selected CMV epitopes included recently identified HLA-C-restricted ones as well as well-studied HLA-B-restricted ones. Public signatures in TCR beta pointed to CMV infection and matching HLA type.

TCRdb processed the reads anew with MiXCR; each CDR3 protein has one entry. The table has around 430,000 distinct CDR3 sequences, roughly 43% seen once. There are a few counts of this clonotype. Its antigen is still unknown. The TCR comes from a human donor in good health (CMV status not recorded). Some clones in this sample may be carry-over from other donors' samples. Here the sequenced sample was cultured PBMCs, taken from culture after CMV antigen stimulation.

CDR3 bases: TGTGCCAGCCGCACAACGGGGGCCAACGTCCTGACTTTC. Translated, it gives CASRTTGANVLTF. J is TRBJ2-6 and V is TRBV27; D ambiguous. CDR1 and CDR2 (germline): MNHEY, SMNVEV (reference sequence). The CDR3 is made up of 13 amino acids. Trimming stripped 8 bases from V and 4 bases from J, with 9 bases between.